This is a list of T cell receptor beta chains from one sample in a study of cytomegalovirus exposure and HLA in healthy donors. Libraries were prepared by immunoSEQ multiplex PCR; TCRdb keeps only in-frame clonotypes and omits some of them. The table includes approximately 150,000 clones, around 86% detected once. What was sequenced was PBMCs. The receptors come from a man aged 18 to 29 in good health and CMV-seropositive. CDR3s include the opening cysteine and the closing phenylalanine or tryptophan. The D gene is left open where the match is weak. Clone size is not always given. Where it is, it says once, few, many or a class for expanded clones.

TRBV5-6	TRBJ1-4	NA	TRBD1	TGTGCCAGCAGCTCTCCGGGACAGGGGCTAACTAATGAAAAACTGTTTTTT	CASSSPGQGLTNEKLFF
TRBV7-6	TRBJ1-2	NA	NA	TGTGCCAGCAGCTTGGGGGCGCCGGACTATGGCTACACCTTC	CASSLGAPDYGYTF
TRBV7-6	TRBJ2-7	few	NA	TGTGCCAGCAGCAAGGGACAAGCCTCCTACGAGCAGTACTTC	CASSKGQASYEQYF
TRBV10-3	TRBJ2-7	NA	TRBD1	TGTGCCATCAGTGAGTTCCCTACAGGGGTAACGCGGAACTACGAGCAGTACTTC	CAISEFPTGVTRNYEQYF
TRBV2	TRBJ2-3	NA	TRBD2	TGTGCCAGCAGTGAACTGGCTAGCGGGATTTTAGATACGCAGTATTTT	CASSELASGILDTQYF
TRBV9	TRBJ2-2	NA	TRBD2	TGTGCCAGCAGCGCCGACCCCCGGGGGGGAACCGGGGAGCTGTTTTTT	CASSADPRGGTGELFF
TRBV14	TRBJ2-7	NA	NA	TGTGCCAGCAGCCAAGTCGAGACTTATTACGAGCAGTACTTC	CASSQVETYYEQYF
TRBV4-1	TRBJ1-4	NA	NA	TGCGCCAGCAGCCAAGAGAGAGGAACTAATGAAAAACTGTTTTTT	CASSQERGTNEKLFF
TRBV15	TRBJ1-4	NA	NA	TGTGCCACCAGCAGAGATCGGGGAACTAATGAAAAACTGTTTTTT	CATSRDRGTNEKLFF
TRBV27	TRBJ2-3	NA	NA	TGTGCCAGCAGCCGATTGGGCTCTAGCACAGATACGCAGTATTTT	CASSRLGSSTDTQYF
TRBV18	TRBJ2-7	NA	TRBD2	TGTGCCAGCTCACCCTATACTAGCGGGGGAAGTGAGGGGCAGTACTTC	CASSPYTSGGSEGQYF
TRBV10-3	TRBJ2-7	NA	NA	TGTGCCATCAGTGATGGCAGCTACGAGCAGTACTTC	CAISDGSYEQYF
TRBV5-1	TRBJ2-3	NA	NA	TGCGCCAGCAAAAGGAACGGCGGGGCTAGCACAGATACGCAGTATTTT	CASKRNGGASTDTQYF
TRBV6-5	TRBJ1-2	NA	NA	TGTGCCACCGGTACAGGAGATGGCTACACCTTC	CATGTGDGYTF
TRBV9	TRBJ2-1	NA	TRBD2	TGTGCCAGCAGCGCTAGCGGGAACGTTTACAATGAGCAGTTCTTC	CASSASGNVYNEQFF
TRBV21-1	TRBJ1-1	NA	NA	TGTGCCAGCACCCCTCTCAGGGGGATAAACCTCATGAACACTGAAGCTTTCTTT	CASTPLRGINLMNTEAFF
TRBV19	TRBJ2-1	NA	NA	TGTGCCAGTAGTACTTTACAGGCGCCCCCCTACAATGAGCAGTTCTTC	CASSTLQAPPYNEQFF
TRBV19	TRBJ1-4	NA	TRBD1	TGTGCCAGTAGTATACGGGACAGAGAAAAACTGTTTTTT	CASSIRDREKLFF
TRBV6-5	TRBJ2-1	NA	TRBD2	TGTGCCAGCAGTTACTCGGTGGGACTAGAAGTAAATGAGCAGTTCTTC	CASSYSVGLEVNEQFF
TRBV5-1	TRBJ1-3	NA	TRBD1	TGCGCCAGCAGCTCGCTTCATCAGGGGGACCCTGGAAACACCATATATTTT	CASSSLHQGDPGNTIYF
TRBV5-1	TRBJ2-1	NA	NA	TGCGCCAGCAGCTTTAGTAGGACTATCGACAATGAGCAGTTCTTC	CASSFSRTIDNEQFF
TRBV27	TRBJ1-1	NA	NA	TGTGCCAGCAGTTTAATGGGGGGAGGCACTGAAGCTTTCTTT	CASSLMGGGTEAFF
TRBV30	TRBJ2-1	NA	NA	TGTGCCTGGAGTGTAGTCGACACCCAGCAGTTCTTC	CAWSVVDTQQFF
TRBV6-1	TRBJ2-1	NA	TRBD2	TGTGCCAGCAGTTTTGAACTAGCGGGAGTGAATGAGCAGTTCTTC	CASSFELAGVNEQFF
TRBV7-8	TRBJ1-2	NA	NA	TGTGCCAGCAGCTTAGCAGACCGCCAAGGAGGGGGCTACACCTTC	CASSLADRQGGGYTF
TRBV30	TRBJ1-2	few	TRBD1	TGTGCCTGGAGTAAAGGGGGCGAGGATTGGGGTCTTAGCTATGGCTACACCTTC	CAWSKGGEDWGLSYGYTF
TRBV7-9	TRBJ2-3	once	TRBD2	TGTGCCAGCAGCCCGGGGACTAGCGGGAGGGTTGATACGCAGTATTTT	CASSPGTSGRVDTQYF
TRBV30	TRBJ1-1	NA	NA	TGTGCCTGGAGTGTAGGGAGTCTCACCAGGGGTTTCTTT	CAWSVGSLTRGFF
TRBV30	TRBJ1-4	NA	NA	TGTGCCTGGAGTGGCGACGGAAGGGGTGAAAAACTGTTTTTT	CAWSGDGRGEKLFF